The next 23 T cell receptor beta chains were all read from a single sample in a study of metastatic and nonmetastatic thyroid tumors. Nobody among the patients had been given any treatment before thyroid surgery. Through MiXCR, TCRdb re-clonotyped the PCR reads. The table includes approximately 35,000 clones, about a tenth detected once. The material sequenced was blood. The source of these receptors is a female donor with papillary thyroid cancer or a benign thyroid nodule (not recorded which). Some clones in this sample may be carry-over from other donors' samples.

This chain uses TRBV19 with TRBJ1-5; D might be TRBD1 (6 bases). V lost 4 bases to trimming and J lost 6 bases, with 10 bases between them. CDR1 is LNHDA, CDR2 SQIVND, per germline (reference sequence). This CDR3 comprises 13 residues. The CDR3 DNA reads as TGTGCCAGTAGTAACAGGGAGAGTCAGCCCCAGCATTTT. This gives the protein CASSNRESQPQHF.

This clone appeared many times. The chain recombines TRBV5-6 with TRBJ2-3; D gene uncertain. The V gene's germline CDR1 is SGHDT and CDR2 YYEEEE. V lost 0 bases, J lost 1 base, and 3 bases lay in between. The CDR3 spans 13 residues. CDR3 residues: CASSLAGTDTQYF. CDR3 bases: TGTGCCAGCAGCTTGGCAGGCACAGATACGCAGTATTTT. Full variable domain (outside the CDR3, taken from reference TRBV5-6 and TRBJ2-3): DAGVTQSPTHLIKTRGQQVTLRCSPKSGHDTVSWYQQALGQGPQFIFQYYEEEERQRGNFPDRFSGHQFPNYSSELNVNALLLGDSALYLCASSLAGTDTQYFGPGTRLTVL.

V and J are TRBV19 and TRBJ2-7, with 7 positions matching TRBD1. Germline CDR1 is LNHDA and CDR2 is SQIVND (reference sequence). The CDR3 totals 14 residues. V shed 4 bases, J shed 0 bases, and the junction held 3 bases outside the gene matches. For the CDR3, the DNA is TGTGCCAGTAGTACGGGACAGTCCTCCTACGAGCAGTACTTC. Translated: CASSTGQSSYEQYF.

This clone occurred many times. The chain uses TRBV20-1 and TRBJ2-1, with TRBD2 matching over 7 bases. Trimming removed 0 bases from V and 4 bases from J; junction bases left unmatched: 6. The germline CDR1 and CDR2 sequences are DFQATT and SNEGSKA (reference sequence). There are 15 residues in the CDR3. The CDR3 DNA sequence: TGCAGTGCTAGAGACGAACTAGCGAATTACAATGAGCAGTTCTTC. It encodes CSARDELANYNEQFF.

This clone has ten or more counts. The junction does not match germline at one end; this may be a read error. The chain joins TRBV7-7 to TRBJ2-1; TRBD2 matches 11 bases. Germline CDR1 SSHAT, CDR2 FNYEAQ (reference sequence). The CDR3 runs to 18 residues. In nucleotides, the CDR3 is TGTGCTAGCAGCCCCAACTTCCGACTAGCGGGAAATGCCAATGAGCAGTTCTTC. It translates to CASSPNFRLAGNANEQFF.

This clone was observed at least ten times. The CDR3 nucleotides are TGTGCCAGCAGCTTAGAAGGGACTAGCGGGAGTGAGACCCAGTACTTC. Translation gives CASSLEGTSGSETQYF. The gene calls are TRBV7-2 and TRBJ2-5; TRBD2 agrees at 14 bases. Per the germline V gene, CDR1 is SGHTA and CDR2 is FQGNSA. The CDR3 length is 16 residues. V shed 1 base and J 5 bases; nucleotides not matched to a gene: 3.

This clone was picked up many times. The V call is TRBV24-1, the J call TRBJ1-1; no clear D gene. CDR1 and CDR2 from the germline V gene are KGHDR and SFDVKD. The CDR3 length is 14 residues. V dropped 4 bases and J dropped 12 bases, with 20 bases sitting between them. The CDR3 spells CATSEPTDRGGSFF. The CDR3 DNA reads as TGTGCCACCAGTGAACCTACGGACCGGGGAGGGTCTTTCTTT.

This clone was seen ten or more times. A much larger clonotype is one base distant, so this may be a read error. The rearrangement links TRBV6-4 to TRBJ2-3, with 8 positions matching TRBD2. The CDR3 loop spans 15 amino acids. V lost 3 bases to trimming and J lost 1 base; unmatched junction nucleotides: 3. Looked up from germline, CDR1 is MRHNA and CDR2 is SNTAGT. The CDR3 DNA is TGTGCCAGCAGTGAGGCTAGCGGGTGCACAGATACGCAGTATTTT. This sequence encodes CASSEASGCTDTQYF.

The table lists this clone with many counts. The chain uses TRBV4-2 and TRBJ2-7; the D is unclear. V gave up 0 bases and J gave up 2 bases, with 17 bases separating them. The CDR3 loop spans 17 amino acids. The germline CDR1 and CDR2 sequences are LGHNA and YNFKEQ. As DNA, the CDR3 is TGTGCCAGCAGCCAAGATGTTAGAGCAGACCGCACCTACGAGCAGTACTTC. Its protein product is CASSQDVRADRTYEQYF.

The rearrangement links TRBV28 to TRBJ2-3; TRBD1 or TRBD2 may be the D gene (5 bases each). Deletions cut 2 bases from V and 6 bases from J, with 12 bases between. The germline V gene encodes CDR1 MDHEN and CDR2 SYDVKM. The CDR3 is 14 residues long. This CDR3 reads CASSLIGETDTQYF. The CDR3, as DNA: TGTGCCAGCAGTTTAATAGGGGAGACGGATACGCAGTATTTT. The variable domain in full, with the rest retrieved from reference TRBV28 and TRBJ2-3, is DVKVTQSSRYLVKRTGEKVFLECVQDMDHENMFWYRQDPGLGLRLIYFSYDVKMKEKGDIPEGYSVSREKKERFSLILESASTNQTSMYLCASSLIGETDTQYFGPGTRLTVL.

The chain joins TRBV20-1 to TRBJ1-1; TRBD1 might be the D (5 bases). This CDR3 spans 14 amino acids. The germline V gene has CDR1 DFQATT and CDR2 SNEGSKA (reference sequence). DNA for the CDR3: TGCAGAGCCGCACTGGGGACGTCGAACACTGAAGCTTTCTTT. This encodes CRAALGTSNTEAFF.

Written as DNA, the CDR3 is TGTGCCAGCAGCTGGGGGGGGCAAGAGACCCAGTACTTC. Translation gives CASSWGGQETQYF. V is TRBV12-3 or TRBV12-4 and J is TRBJ2-5; 7 nucleotides line up with TRBD2. The J segment lost 2 bases and the V segment lost 6 bases, leaving 3 bases of the junction unmatched. This CDR3 spans 13 amino acids.

Ten or more counts support this clone. V and J are TRBV18 and TRBJ2-1, with 11 bases matching TRBD2. CDR1 is KGHSH, CDR2 LQKENI, per germline. The CDR3 consists of 15 residues. V was clipped by 2 bases and J by 8 bases; unmatched bases: 5. CDR3 sequence reads: CASSPATSGMDEQFF. CDR3 in DNA: TGTGCCAGCTCACCAGCGACTAGCGGGATGGATGAGCAGTTCTTC.

The chain joins TRBV6-2 or TRBV6-3 to TRBJ2-7; 12 positions match TRBD2. The CDR3 sequence is 19 residues long. Germline CDR1 and CDR2: MNHEY and SVGEGT. V shed 0 bases and J 5 bases; nucleotides not matched to a gene: 14. The CDR3 DNA is TGTGCCAGCAGTTACTCGAACCCCCTAGCGGGAGGGCTCTGGGACGAGCAGTACTTC. Encoded protein: CASSYSNPLAGGLWDEQYF.

This clone was detected many times. The V call is TRBV6-1, the J call TRBJ1-2; D not resolved. The CDR3 is 17 residues long. CDR1 and CDR2 from the germline V gene are MNHNS and SASEGT. V lost 6 bases and J lost 5, with 25 bases in between. The CDR3 reads CASSRGGEGGWSYGYTF. For the CDR3, the DNA is TGTGCCAGCAGCCGGGGTGGGGAGGGTGGTTGGTCTTATGGCTACACCTTC.

This clone was counted at least ten times. Other DNA sequences in this specimen translate into the identical CDR3. This chain links TRBV11-1 with TRBJ2-5, with TRBD2 matching 7 bases. Germline CDR1 reads SGHAT; CDR2 reads FQDESV (reference sequence). The ends lost 5 bases at V and 2 bases at J; junction bases unmatched: 8. This CDR3 has 15 amino acids. CDR3 protein: CASSLRLAEQETQYF. CDR3 in DNA: TGTGCCAGCAGCCTAAGGCTAGCGGAGCAAGAGACCCAGTACTTC.

The table lists this clone with many counts. V usage is TRBV2 and J usage is TRBJ1-1; D is undetermined. Germline CDR1 is SNHLY and CDR2 is FYNNEI. The CDR3 is 14 amino acids. Trimming removed 0 bases from V and 7 bases from J, with 12 bases in between. In nucleotides, the CDR3 is TGTGCCAGCAGTGAAGCGCGGCCGGGAGGTGAAGCTTTCTTT. This sequence encodes CASSEARPGGEAFF. The full variable domain, rest sourced from reference TRBV2 and TRBJ1-1, is EPEVTQTPSHQVTQMGQEVILRCVPISNHLYFYWYRQILGQKVEFLVSFYNNEISEKSEIFDDQFSVERPDGSNFTLKIRSTKLEDSAMYFCASSEARPGGEAFFGQGTRLTVV.

Ten or more counts support this clone. The V gene is TRBV19, the J gene TRBJ1-1, with D unclear. Germline CDR1 reads LNHDA; CDR2 reads SQIVND (reference sequence). CDR3 size: 11 residues. The V gene lost 4 bases and the J gene lost 4 bases, with 4 bases spanning the gap. In nucleotides, the CDR3 is TGTGCCAGTAGTACCGCCACTGAAGCTTTCTTT. Encoded protein: CASSTATEAFF.

This clone occurred many times. CDR3 in DNA: TGTGCCAGCAGTTTACCCCCCCGGCTAGCTGGGTACGAGCAGTACTTC. Its translation is CASSLPPRLAGYEQYF. The V call is TRBV28, the J call TRBJ2-7; weak D call: TRBD2 (5 bases). Per the germline V gene, CDR1 is MDHEN and CDR2 is SYDVKM. The CDR3 runs 16 residues. V was trimmed by 2 bases and J by 4 bases, leaving 18 bases between them.

With respect to this clone: A read error is possible here, since a much larger clone lies one base away. This chain connects TRBV10-1 to TRBJ2-1; 7 nucleotides align to TRBD2. V lost 2 bases, J lost 6 bases, and 7 bases stayed unmatched. From germline, CDR1 is WNHNN and CDR2 SYGVQD (reference sequence). The CDR3 has 15 residues. The DNA for the CDR3 is TGCGCCAGCAGTGAGGGGGGGGGACGGAGCAATGAGCAGTTCTTC. It translates to CASSEGGGRSNEQFF.

This clone is labeled medium-sized. This chain links TRBV27 with TRBJ2-7, with TRBD2 matching 9 bases. The germline CDR1 and CDR2 sequences are MNHEY and SMNVEV (reference sequence). V trimming: 7 bases; J trimming: 6 bases; junction bases outside the gene matches: 10. CDR3 length: 14 amino acids. This CDR3 is CASKAGGLLGEQYF. CDR3 sequence (DNA): TGTGCCAGCAAAGCGGGAGGCCTCTTAGGCGAGCAGTACTTC.

As regards this clone: Germline is not matched at one junction end, which may reflect a read error. This chain connects TRBV7-2 to TRBJ2-3; D remains ambiguous. Germline V lookup: CDR1 SGHTA, CDR2 FQGNSA. The CDR3 spans 14 residues. This chain's CDR3 is CASSFYGSTDTQYF. The CDR3 DNA reads as TGTGCCAGCAGCTTCTACGGTTCCACAGATACACAGTATTTT.

This clone was detected many times. The CDR3 here is CASSQDWPGSRTDTQYF. CDR3 DNA sequence: TGCGCCAGCAGCCAAGATTGGCCGGGGTCGCGCACAGATACGCAGTATTTT. This chain uses TRBV4-1 with TRBJ2-3; D is possibly TRBD2 (5 bases). Trimming removed 0 bases from V and 1 base from J, with 14 bases in between. CDR1 is MGHRA and CDR2 is YSYEKL in the germline V gene. The CDR3 totals 17 residues.